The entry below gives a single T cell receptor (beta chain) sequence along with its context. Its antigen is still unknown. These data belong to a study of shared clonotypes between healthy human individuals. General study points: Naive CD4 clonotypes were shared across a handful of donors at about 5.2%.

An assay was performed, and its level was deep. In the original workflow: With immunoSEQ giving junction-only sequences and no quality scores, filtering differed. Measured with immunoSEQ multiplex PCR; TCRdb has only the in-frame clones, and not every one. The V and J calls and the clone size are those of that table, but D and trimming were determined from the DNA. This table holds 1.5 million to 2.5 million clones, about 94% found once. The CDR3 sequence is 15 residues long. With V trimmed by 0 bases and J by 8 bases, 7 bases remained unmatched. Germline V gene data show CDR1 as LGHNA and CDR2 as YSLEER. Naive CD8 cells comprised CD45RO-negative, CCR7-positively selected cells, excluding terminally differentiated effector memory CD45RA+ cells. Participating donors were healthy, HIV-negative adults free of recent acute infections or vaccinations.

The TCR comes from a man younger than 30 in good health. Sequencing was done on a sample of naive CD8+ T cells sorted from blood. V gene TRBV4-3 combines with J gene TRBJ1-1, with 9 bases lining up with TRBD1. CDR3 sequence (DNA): TGCGCCAGCAGCCAAGAAGTCGCCGGGACAGGGGAAGCTTTCTTT. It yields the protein CASSQEVAGTGEAFF.